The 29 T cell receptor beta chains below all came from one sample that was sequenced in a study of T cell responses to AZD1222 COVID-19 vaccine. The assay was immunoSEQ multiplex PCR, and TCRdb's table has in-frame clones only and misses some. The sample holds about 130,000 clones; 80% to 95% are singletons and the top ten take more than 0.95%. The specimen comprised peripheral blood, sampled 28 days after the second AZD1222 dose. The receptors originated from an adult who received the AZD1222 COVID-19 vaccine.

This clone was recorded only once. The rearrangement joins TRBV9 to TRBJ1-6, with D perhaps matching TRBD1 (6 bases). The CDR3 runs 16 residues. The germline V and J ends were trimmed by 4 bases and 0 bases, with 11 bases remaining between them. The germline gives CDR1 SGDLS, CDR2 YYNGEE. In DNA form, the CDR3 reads TGTGCCAGCAGCATAGCGGACAGCTCCTATAATTCACCCCTCCACTTT. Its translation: CASSIADSSYNSPLHF.

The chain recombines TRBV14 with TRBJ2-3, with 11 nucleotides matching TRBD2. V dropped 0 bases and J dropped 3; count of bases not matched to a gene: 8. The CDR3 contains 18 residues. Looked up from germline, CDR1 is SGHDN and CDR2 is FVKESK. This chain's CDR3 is CASSQDLGLAGRTDTQYF. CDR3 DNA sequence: TGTGCCAGCAGCCAAGATCTCGGACTAGCGGGTAGGACAGATACGCAGTATTTT.

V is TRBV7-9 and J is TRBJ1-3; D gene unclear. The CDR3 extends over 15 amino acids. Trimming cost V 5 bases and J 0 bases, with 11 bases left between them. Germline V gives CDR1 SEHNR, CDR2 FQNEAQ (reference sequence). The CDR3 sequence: CASSLRQGSGNTIYF. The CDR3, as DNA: TGTGCCAGCAGCCTACGACAAGGCTCTGGAAACACCATATATTTT.

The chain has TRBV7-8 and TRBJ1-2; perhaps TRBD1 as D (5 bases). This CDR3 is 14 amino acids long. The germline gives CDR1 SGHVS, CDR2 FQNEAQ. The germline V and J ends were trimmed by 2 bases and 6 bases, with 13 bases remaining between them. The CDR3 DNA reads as TGTGCCAGCAGCTTATTCTCAGGGCGCGATGGCTACACCTTC. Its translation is CASSLFSGRDGYTF.

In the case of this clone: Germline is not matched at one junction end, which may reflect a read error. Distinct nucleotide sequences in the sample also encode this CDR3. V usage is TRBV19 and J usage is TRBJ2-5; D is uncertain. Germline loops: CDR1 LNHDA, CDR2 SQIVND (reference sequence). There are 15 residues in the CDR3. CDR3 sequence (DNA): TGTGCCAGCAGTATTGGTTTAACAGTACAAGAGACCCAGTACTTC. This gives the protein CASSIGLTVQETQYF. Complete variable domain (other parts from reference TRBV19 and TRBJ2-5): DGGITQSPKYLFRKEGQNVTLSCEQNLNHDAMYWYRQDPGQGLRLIYYSQIVNDFQKGDIAEGYSVSREKKESFPLTVTSAQKNPTAFYLCASSIGLTVQETQYFGPGTRLLVL.

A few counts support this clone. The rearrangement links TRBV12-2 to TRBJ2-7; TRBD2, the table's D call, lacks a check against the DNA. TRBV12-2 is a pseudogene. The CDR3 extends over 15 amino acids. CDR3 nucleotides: TGTGCAAGTCGCTGGCTAGCGGGGGCGTCCTACGAGCAGTACTTC. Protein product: CASRWLAGASYEQYF.

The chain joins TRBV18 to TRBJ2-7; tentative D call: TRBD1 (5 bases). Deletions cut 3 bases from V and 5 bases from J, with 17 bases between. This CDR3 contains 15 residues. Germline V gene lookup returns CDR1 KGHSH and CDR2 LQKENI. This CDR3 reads CASSPGSGLRNEQYF. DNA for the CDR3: TGTGCCAGCTCACCGGGATCAGGGCTCCGGAACGAGCAGTACTTC.

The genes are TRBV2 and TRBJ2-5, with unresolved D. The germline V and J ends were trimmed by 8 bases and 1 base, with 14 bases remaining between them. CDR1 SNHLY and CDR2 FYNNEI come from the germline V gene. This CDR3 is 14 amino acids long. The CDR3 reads CASPPSGPQETQYF. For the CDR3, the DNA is TGTGCCAGCCCCCCATCAGGACCCCAAGAGACCCAGTACTTC.

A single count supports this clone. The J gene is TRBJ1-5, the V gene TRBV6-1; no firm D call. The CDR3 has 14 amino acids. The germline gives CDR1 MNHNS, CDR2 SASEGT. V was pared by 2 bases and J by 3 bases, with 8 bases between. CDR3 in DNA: TGTGCCAGCAGTGAAAATGGTGACAATCAGCCCCAGCATTTT. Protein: CASSENGDNQPQHF.

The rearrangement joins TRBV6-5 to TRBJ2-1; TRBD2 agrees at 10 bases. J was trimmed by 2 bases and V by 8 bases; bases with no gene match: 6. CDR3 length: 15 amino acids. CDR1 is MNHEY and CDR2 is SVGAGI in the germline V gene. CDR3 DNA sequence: TGTGCCAGCGGGATAGCGGGAGGAACCTACAATGAGCAGTTCTTC. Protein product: CASGIAGGTYNEQFF.

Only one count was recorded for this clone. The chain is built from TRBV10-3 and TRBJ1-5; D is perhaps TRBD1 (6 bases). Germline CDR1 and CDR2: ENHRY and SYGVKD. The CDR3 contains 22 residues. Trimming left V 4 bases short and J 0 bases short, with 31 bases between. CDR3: CAISGSSVYSRGGRDSNQPQHF. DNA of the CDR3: TGTGCCATCAGTGGTTCCTCAGTTTATAGCAGGGGTGGGCGGGATAGCAATCAGCCCCAGCATTTT.

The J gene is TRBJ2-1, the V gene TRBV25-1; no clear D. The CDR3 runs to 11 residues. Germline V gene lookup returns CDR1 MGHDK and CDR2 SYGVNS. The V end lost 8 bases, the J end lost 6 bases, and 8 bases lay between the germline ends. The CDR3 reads CASGVPNEQFF. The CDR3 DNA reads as TGTGCCAGCGGCGTCCCCAATGAGCAGTTCTTC.

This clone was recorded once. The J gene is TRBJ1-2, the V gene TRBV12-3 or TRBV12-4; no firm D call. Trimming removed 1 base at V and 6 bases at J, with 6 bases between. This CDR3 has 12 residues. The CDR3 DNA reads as TGTGCCAGCAGTTTAGAATGGGATGGCTACACCTTC. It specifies CASSLEWDGYTF.

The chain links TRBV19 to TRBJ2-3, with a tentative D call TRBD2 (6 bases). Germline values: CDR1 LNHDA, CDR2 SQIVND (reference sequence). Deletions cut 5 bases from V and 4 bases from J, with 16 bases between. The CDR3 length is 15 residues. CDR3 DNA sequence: TGTGCCAGTAGTGAATCAATCTGGGGGGCAGATACGCAGTATTTT. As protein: CASSESIWGADTQYF.

The CDR3: CASSWTGEANTGELFF. For the CDR3, the DNA is TGTGCCAGCAGCTGGACAGGCGAAGCGAACACCGGGGAGCTGTTTTTT. The chain couples TRBV9 to TRBJ2-2; 7 nucleotides align to TRBD1. Trimming removed 4 bases from V and 0 bases from J; junction bases left unmatched: 6. Looked up from germline, CDR1 is SGDLS and CDR2 is YYNGEE. The CDR3 totals 16 residues.

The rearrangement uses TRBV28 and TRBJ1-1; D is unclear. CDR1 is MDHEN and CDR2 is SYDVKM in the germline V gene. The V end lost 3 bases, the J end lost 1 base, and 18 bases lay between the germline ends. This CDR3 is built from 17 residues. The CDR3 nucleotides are TGTGCCAGCAGTTTTTACTCACCCTCGGGCCAGAACACTGAAGCTTTCTTT. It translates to CASSFYSPSGQNTEAFF.

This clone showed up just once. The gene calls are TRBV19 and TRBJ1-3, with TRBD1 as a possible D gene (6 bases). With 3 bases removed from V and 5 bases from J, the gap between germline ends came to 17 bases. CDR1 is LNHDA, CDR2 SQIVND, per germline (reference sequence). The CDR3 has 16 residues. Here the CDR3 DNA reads TGTGCCAGTAGTATGGCCCCCCGGGACAAGCGAAACACCATATATTTT. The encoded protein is CASSMAPRDKRNTIYF.

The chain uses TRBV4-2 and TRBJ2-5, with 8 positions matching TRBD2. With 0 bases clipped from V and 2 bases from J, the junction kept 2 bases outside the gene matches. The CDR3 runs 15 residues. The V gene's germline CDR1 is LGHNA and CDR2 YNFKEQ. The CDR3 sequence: CASSQDRGGQETQYF. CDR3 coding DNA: TGTGCCAGCAGCCAAGACCGGGGGGGGCAAGAGACCCAGTACTTC.

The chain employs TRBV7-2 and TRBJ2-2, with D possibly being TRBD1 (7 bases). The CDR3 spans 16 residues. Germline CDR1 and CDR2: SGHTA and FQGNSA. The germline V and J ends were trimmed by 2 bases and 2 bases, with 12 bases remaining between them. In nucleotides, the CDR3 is TGTGCCAGCAGCTTATCGGAGGGGGCCAACACCGGGGAGCTGTTTTTT. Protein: CASSLSEGANTGELFF.

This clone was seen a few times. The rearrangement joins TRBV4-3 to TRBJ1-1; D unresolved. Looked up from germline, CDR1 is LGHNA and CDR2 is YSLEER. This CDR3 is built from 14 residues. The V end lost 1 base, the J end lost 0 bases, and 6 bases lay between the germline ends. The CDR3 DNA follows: TGCGCCAGCAGCCAAGTTTACCTGAACACTGAAGCTTTCTTT. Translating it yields CASSQVYLNTEAFF.

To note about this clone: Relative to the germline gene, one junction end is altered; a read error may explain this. CDR3 amino acids: CTSRPPGRVTGELFF. In nucleotides, the CDR3 is TGTACCAGCAGACCCCCGGGGCGAGTCACCGGGGAGCTGTTTTTT. V gene TRBV27 combines with J gene TRBJ2-2, with D perhaps given as TRBD1 or TRBD2 (5 bases each). There are 15 residues in the CDR3. Germline CDR1 is MNHEY and CDR2 is SMNVEV (reference sequence).

As DNA, the CDR3 is TGTGCCAGCAGCTTAGGGTACAGCAATCGACTAGCGGGGGGGCCGGCAGATACGCAGTATTTT. The encoded protein is CASSLGYSNRLAGGPADTQYF. V is TRBV7-6 and J is TRBJ2-3, with 14 positions matching TRBD2. Per the germline V gene, CDR1 is SGHVS and CDR2 is FNYEAQ. With 1 base clipped from V and 4 bases from J, the junction kept 16 bases outside the gene matches. There are 21 residues in the CDR3.

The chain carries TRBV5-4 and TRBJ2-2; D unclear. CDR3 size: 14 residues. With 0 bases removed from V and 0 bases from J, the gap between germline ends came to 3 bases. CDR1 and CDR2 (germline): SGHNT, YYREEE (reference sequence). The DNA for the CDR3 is TGTGCCAGCAGCTTGGAGGCGAACACCGGGGAGCTGTTTTTT. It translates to CASSLEANTGELFF.

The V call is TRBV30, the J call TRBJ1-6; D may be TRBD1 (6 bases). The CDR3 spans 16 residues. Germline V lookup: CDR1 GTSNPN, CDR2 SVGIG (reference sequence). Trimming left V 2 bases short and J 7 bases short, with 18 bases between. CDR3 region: CAWSTPRGYGNSPLHF. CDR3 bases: TGTGCCTGGAGTACACCAAGGGGGTATGGGAATTCACCCCTCCACTTT.

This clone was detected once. CDR3 loop: CASKASGGREQFF. The CDR3 DNA sequence: TGTGCCAGCAAGGCTAGCGGGGGGCGGGAGCAGTTCTTC. V is TRBV27 and J is TRBJ2-1; TRBD2 aligns across 11 bases. The V and J ends lost 7 bases and 10 bases, in that order; junction bases with no gene match: 6. The CDR3 is 13 amino acids. Per the germline V gene, CDR1 is MNHEY and CDR2 is SMNVEV (reference sequence).

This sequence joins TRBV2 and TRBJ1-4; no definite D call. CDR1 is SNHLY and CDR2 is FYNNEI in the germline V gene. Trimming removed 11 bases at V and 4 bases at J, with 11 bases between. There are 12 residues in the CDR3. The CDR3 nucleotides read TGTGCCGGGAGGGCGTTTAATGAAAAACTGTTTTTT. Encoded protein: CAGRAFNEKLFF.

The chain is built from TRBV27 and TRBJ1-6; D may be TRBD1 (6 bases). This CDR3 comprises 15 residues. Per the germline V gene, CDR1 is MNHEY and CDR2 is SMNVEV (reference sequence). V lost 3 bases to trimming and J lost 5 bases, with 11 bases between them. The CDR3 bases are TGTGCCAGCAGTTTTGAGGGGGTAGATAATTCACCCCTCCACTTT. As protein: CASSFEGVDNSPLHF.

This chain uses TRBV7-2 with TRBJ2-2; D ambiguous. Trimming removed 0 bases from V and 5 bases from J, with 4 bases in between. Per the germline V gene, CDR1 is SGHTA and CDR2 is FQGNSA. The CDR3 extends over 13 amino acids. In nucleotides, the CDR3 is TGTGCCAGCAGCTTAGCCGGGACCGGGGAGCTGTTTTTT. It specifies CASSLAGTGELFF.

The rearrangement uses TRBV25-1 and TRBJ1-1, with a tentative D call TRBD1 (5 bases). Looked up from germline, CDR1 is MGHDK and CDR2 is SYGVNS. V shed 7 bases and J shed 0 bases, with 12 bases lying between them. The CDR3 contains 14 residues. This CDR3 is CASIAGRMNTEAFF. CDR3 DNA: TGTGCCAGCATAGCAGGGCGGATGAACACTGAAGCTTTCTTT.